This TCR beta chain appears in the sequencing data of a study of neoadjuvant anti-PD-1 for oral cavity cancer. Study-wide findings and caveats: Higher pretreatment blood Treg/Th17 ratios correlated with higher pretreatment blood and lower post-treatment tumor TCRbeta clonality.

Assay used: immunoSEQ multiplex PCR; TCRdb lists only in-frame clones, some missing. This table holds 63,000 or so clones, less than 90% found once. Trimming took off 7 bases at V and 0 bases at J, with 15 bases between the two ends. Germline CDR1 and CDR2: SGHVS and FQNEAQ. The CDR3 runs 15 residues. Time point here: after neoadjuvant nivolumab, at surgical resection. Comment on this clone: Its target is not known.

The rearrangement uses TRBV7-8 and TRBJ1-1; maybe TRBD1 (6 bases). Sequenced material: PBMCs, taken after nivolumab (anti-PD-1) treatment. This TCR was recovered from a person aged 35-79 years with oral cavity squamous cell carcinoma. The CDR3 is CASTATQGMNTEAFF. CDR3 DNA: TGTGCCAGCACCGCAACCCAGGGGATGAACACTGAAGCTTTCTTT.